The 32 T cell receptor beta chains given below trace back to one sample, sequenced in a study of control samples from healthy donors and cancer patients. Using immunoSEQ multiplex PCR, the repertoire was profiled, and TCRdb retains in-frame clones only, with some absent. This table holds some 210,000 clones, around 90% found once. What was sequenced was blood. These receptors were collected from a man between 25 and 39 years old in good health.

The rearrangement joins TRBV29-1 to TRBJ1-2, with D perhaps TRBD1 (5 bases). Deletions cut 1 base from V and 4 bases from J, with 19 bases between. Germline V lookup: CDR1 SQVTM, CDR2 ANQGSEA. The CDR3 consists of 16 residues. The CDR3 region is CSVEGWQGKQSYGYTF. Here the CDR3 DNA reads TGCAGCGTTGAAGGGTGGCAGGGAAAGCAAAGCTATGGCTACACCTTC.

Comments on this clone: Compared with germline, one end of the junction differs, possibly owing to a read error. The V gene is TRBV6-1, the J gene TRBJ1-1, with a possible D match to TRBD1 (5 bases). The CDR3 is made up of 13 amino acids. From germline, CDR1 is MNHNS and CDR2 SASEGT. CDR3 nucleotide sequence: TGTGCCAGCAGGGAAGGGGTCGGGGCTGAAGCTTTCTTT. It codes for CASREGVGAEAFF.

The V gene is TRBV6-1, the J gene TRBJ2-3; TRBD2 matches 13 bases. From germline, CDR1 is MNHNS and CDR2 SASEGT. The trim removed 4 bases at V and 1 base at J, leaving 11 bases unmatched. The CDR3 loop spans 19 amino acids. The CDR3 here is CASSGLGLAGAPRTDTQYF. Here the CDR3 DNA reads TGTGCCAGCAGTGGACTCGGACTAGCGGGGGCCCCTCGCACAGATACGCAGTATTTT.

The chain recombines TRBV6-5 with TRBJ2-7; tentatively, D is TRBD1 (5 bases). The CDR3 has 14 residues. Trimming left V 7 bases short and J 2 bases short, with 15 bases between. CDR1 and CDR2 from the germline V gene are MNHEY and SVGAGI. The CDR3 DNA reads TGTGCCAGCATAACAGGAACCACCACCTACGAGCAGTACTTC. Translating gives CASITGTTTYEQYF.

This clone has a handful of counts. The rearrangement uses TRBV5-5 and TRBJ2-7; TRBD1 is a possible D gene (5 bases). The V end was cut by 4 bases, the J end by 3 bases, with 11 bases between. This CDR3 is built from 13 residues. Germline V gene sequence: CDR1 SGHKS, CDR2 YYEKEE (reference sequence). The CDR3 here is CASSPNRIYEQYF. CDR3 coding DNA: TGTGCCAGCAGCCCGAACAGGATCTACGAGCAGTACTTC.

There are a few counts of this clone. J is TRBJ2-7 and V is TRBV19; 8 nucleotides match TRBD1. The CDR3 totals 15 residues. Germline V gene data show CDR1 as LNHDA and CDR2 as SQIVND (reference sequence). Unmatched junction bases numbered 11, after V lost 5 bases and J lost 5 bases. The CDR3 reads CASSPSQGAVHEQYF. In DNA form, the CDR3 reads TGTGCCAGTAGTCCCTCCCAGGGGGCGGTACACGAGCAGTACTTC.

V usage is TRBV5-1 and J usage is TRBJ1-2, with 9 nucleotides matching TRBD1. The CDR3 is 16 amino acids. The trim removed 4 bases at V and 6 bases at J, leaving 13 bases unmatched. The germline V gene encodes CDR1 SGHRS and CDR2 YFSETQ. The CDR3 region is CASSTGGEVGSHGYTF. The CDR3 DNA sequence: TGCGCCAGCAGCACAGGGGGCGAGGTGGGGAGCCATGGCTACACCTTC.

CDR3 DNA sequence: TGTGCCAGCAGAAATACCAAGAGTTTTCCACGCTCTGGAAACACCATATATTTT. Translating it yields CASRNTKSFPRSGNTIYF. The gene calls are TRBV11-2 and TRBJ1-3; D is uncertain. V was cut by 6 bases and J by 0 bases, with 21 bases left in between. In germline, CDR1 is SGHAT, CDR2 FQNNGV. CDR3 size: 18 residues.

The chain combines TRBV9 with TRBJ1-3, with TRBD1 identical over 7 bases. The CDR3 is 18 amino acids. Germline values: CDR1 SGDLS, CDR2 YYNGEE. V trimming: 1 base; J trimming: 0 bases; junction bases outside the gene matches: 10. The CDR3 bases are TGTGCCAGCAGCGTACACCCGGGACAGCAAAGCTCTGGAAACACCATATATTTT. It is translated as CASSVHPGQQSSGNTIYF.

This clone was observed a single time. The chain links TRBV25-1 to TRBJ1-6; D is perhaps TRBD1 (5 bases). The V gene's germline CDR1 is MGHDK and CDR2 SYGVNS. V was cut by 2 bases and J by 6 bases, with 14 bases left in between. The CDR3 consists of 16 residues. CDR3 sequence (DNA): TGTGCCAGCAGTGAACGGGGGAGCTCTGGTAATTCACCCCTCCACTTT. It codes for CASSERGSSGNSPLHF.

The V call is TRBV5-6, the J call TRBJ2-7, with D unresolved. Trimming took off 4 bases at V and 5 bases at J, with 13 bases between the two ends. CDR1 and CDR2 from the germline V gene are SGHDT and YYEEEE. This CDR3 comprises 13 residues. CDR3 sequence reads: CASSLTLLHEQYF. CDR3 DNA sequence: TGTGCCAGCAGCCTGACTCTTTTGCACGAGCAGTACTTC.

The chain couples TRBV3-1 (or the pseudogene TRBV3-2) to TRBJ1-6; D remains unclear. The germline gives CDR1 LGHDT, CDR2 YNNKEL (reference sequence). V was pared by 3 bases and J by 9 bases, with 6 bases between. The CDR3 consists of 12 residues. The CDR3 DNA sequence: TGTGCCAGCAGCCAGCGGGGTTCACCCCTCCACTTT. It is translated as CASSQRGSPLHF.

This chain uses TRBV27 with TRBJ1-5, with D possibly TRBD1 on 6 matching bases. The germline V and J ends were trimmed by 5 bases and 7 bases, with 18 bases remaining between them. The CDR3 extends over 15 amino acids. Looked up from germline, CDR1 is MNHEY and CDR2 is SMNVEV (reference sequence). The CDR3 reads CASSPRGGAQQPQHF. CDR3 in DNA: TGTGCCAGCAGTCCCCGTGGGGGGGCCCAGCAGCCCCAGCATTTT.

The chain recombines TRBV20-1 with TRBJ2-3; D gene uncertain. The CDR3 length is 10 residues. V was shortened by 6 bases and J by 6 bases, with 7 bases between the two germline ends. The V gene's germline CDR1 is DFQATT and CDR2 SNEGSKA (reference sequence). This chain's CDR3 is CSARLDTQYF. The DNA of the CDR3 is TGCAGTGCAAGGTTGGATACGCAGTATTTT.

The chain employs TRBV6-6 and TRBJ1-5; TRBD1 matches 8 bases. In germline, CDR1 is MNHNY, CDR2 SVGAGI (reference sequence). The ends lost 5 bases at V and 6 bases at J; junction bases unmatched: 18. This CDR3 region has 18 residues. In DNA, the CDR3 is TGTGCCAGCAGTCCCCCGACAGGGGCTGGGAGTTCGGGTCAGCCCCAGCATTTT. It encodes CASSPPTGAGSSGQPQHF.

About this clone itself: Other nucleotide sequences from this sample produce the same CDR3. The chain carries TRBV4-1 and TRBJ2-2; possible D gene TRBD2, 7 bases. Deletions cut 1 base from V and 4 bases from J, with 13 bases between. Germline CDR1 is MGHRA and CDR2 is YSYEKL. The length of the CDR3 is 16 residues. CDR3 nucleotide sequence: TGCGCCAGCAGCCAAGGAGGTCGGGGGGCCACCGGGGAGCTGTTTTTT. Protein sequence: CASSQGGRGATGELFF.

The V gene is TRBV24-1, the J gene TRBJ1-2; D uncertain. V lost 5 bases and J lost 8, with 14 bases in between. This CDR3 region has 13 residues. Germline V lookup: CDR1 KGHDR, CDR2 SFDVKD. The CDR3 here is CATSGTQLGGYTF. The CDR3 nucleotides read TGTGCCACCAGTGGGACTCAACTGGGCGGCTACACCTTC.

V gene TRBV3-1 (or the pseudogene TRBV3-2) combines with J gene TRBJ2-7; TRBD1 is a possible D gene (5 bases). V lost 1 base and J 2 bases, leaving 9 bases between the germline ends. The CDR3 has 14 residues. Germline V gene data show CDR1 as LGHDT and CDR2 as YNNKEL (reference sequence). CDR3 sequence: CASSQGNRPYEQYF. As DNA, the CDR3 is TGTGCCAGCAGCCAAGGAAACAGGCCCTACGAGCAGTACTTC.

This rearrangement joins TRBV19 to TRBJ1-6, with 10 positions matching TRBD1. The CDR3 spans 18 residues. Germline loops: CDR1 LNHDA, CDR2 SQIVND (reference sequence). J gave up 11 bases and V 2 bases, and 15 bases lay outside the gene matches. The CDR3 coding sequence is TGTGCCAGTAGTATACGGGACAGGGGAAACCTGCGCAATCCACCCCTCCACTTT. Translated: CASSIRDRGNLRNPPLHF.

The chain recombines TRBV7-6 with TRBJ1-6, with D possibly matching TRBD1 (6 bases). Per the germline V gene, CDR1 is SGHVS and CDR2 is FNYEAQ. The CDR3 spans 15 residues. Trimming cost V 1 base and J 7 bases, with 11 bases left between them. The CDR3 nucleotides read TGTGCCAGCAGCTTAGGGGGACATCTGAATTCACCCCTCCACTTT. Encoded protein: CASSLGGHLNSPLHF.

There are a few counts of this clone. The V and J genes are TRBV4-1 and TRBJ1-4; weak D call: TRBD1 (5 bases). This CDR3 spans 18 amino acids. V was clipped by 3 bases and J by 0 bases, with 17 bases between them. Per germline, CDR1 MGHRA and CDR2 YSYEKL. Written as DNA, the CDR3 is TGCGCCAGCAGCCACGGGGCGGGAAGGAGGGCAACTAATGAAAAACTGTTTTTT. Its translation: CASSHGAGRRATNEKLFF.

The V gene is TRBV2, the J gene TRBJ2-1; TRBD2 matches at 7 bases. This CDR3 comprises 14 residues. Germline V gene sequence: CDR1 SNHLY, CDR2 FYNNEI. The V segment lost 4 bases and the J segment 3 bases; nucleotides outside the gene matches: 3. The CDR3 is CASSGLAIYNEQFF. CDR3 coding DNA: TGTGCCAGCAGTGGACTAGCAATCTACAATGAGCAGTTCTTC.

The chain carries TRBV30 and TRBJ2-1, with D perhaps matching TRBD1 (5 bases). The CDR3 totals 16 residues. V lost 2 bases, J lost 0 bases, and 14 bases lay in between. Germline V lookup: CDR1 GTSNPN, CDR2 SVGIG (reference sequence). CDR3 loop: CAWSPLQTASYNEQFF. The CDR3 bases are TGTGCCTGGAGTCCCCTTCAGACAGCCTCCTACAATGAGCAGTTCTTC.

The rearrangement uses TRBV2 and TRBJ1-1; D not resolved. From germline, CDR1 is SNHLY and CDR2 FYNNEI. Trimming took off 10 bases at V and 2 bases at J, with 20 bases between the two ends. The CDR3 sequence is 15 residues long. The CDR3 spells CATRGAGTFNTEAFF. The CDR3 DNA sequence: TGTGCCACCAGAGGAGCAGGCACGTTCAACACTGAAGCTTTCTTT.

The chain links TRBV5-5 to TRBJ1-5; 7 bases align to TRBD1. The CDR3 totals 18 residues. Per germline, CDR1 SGHKS and CDR2 YYEKEE (reference sequence). The V and J ends lost 0 bases and 1 base, in that order; junction bases with no gene match: 10. The CDR3 region is CASSLATQGVRSNQPQHF. The CDR3 region has the DNA TGTGCCAGCAGCTTGGCTACTCAGGGGGTGCGGAGCAATCAGCCCCAGCATTTT.

This clone was counted once. This rearrangement joins TRBV19 to TRBJ1-5; 8 bases match TRBD1. Germline lookup yields CDR1 LNHDA and CDR2 SQIVND (reference sequence). The junction had 6 bases not matched to a gene; V was cut back by 4 bases and J by 4 bases. The CDR3 length is 15 residues. The chain's CDR3 is CASSTTGTGNQPQHF. The CDR3 DNA follows: TGTGCCAGTAGTACCACCGGGACAGGTAATCAGCCCCAGCATTTT. Full variable domain (missing parts from reference TRBV19 and TRBJ1-5): DGGITQSPKYLFRKEGQNVTLSCEQNLNHDAMYWYRQDPGQGLRLIYYSQIVNDFQKGDIAEGYSVSREKKESFPLTVTSAQKNPTAFYLCASSTTGTGNQPQHFGDGTRLSIL.

The chain combines TRBV3-1 (or the pseudogene TRBV3-2) with TRBJ2-2, with 8 bases that match TRBD2. From germline, CDR1 is LGHDT and CDR2 YNNKEL (reference sequence). The ends lost 0 bases at V and 0 bases at J; junction bases unmatched: 3. The CDR3 loop spans 17 amino acids. The CDR3 DNA reads as TGTGCCAGCAGCCAAGAAGCGGGGGTGCCGAACACCGGGGAGCTGTTTTTT. Translation gives CASSQEAGVPNTGELFF.

The rearrangement links TRBV10-3 to TRBJ1-1; TRBD1 matches 7 bases. From germline, CDR1 is ENHRY and CDR2 SYGVKD. The CDR3 length is 13 residues. V was pared by 6 bases and J by 5 bases, with 6 bases of the junction left unmatched. CDR3 amino acids: CAIREGARTEAFF. CDR3 nucleotides: TGTGCCATCAGAGAGGGGGCTCGGACTGAAGCTTTCTTT.

The rearrangement links TRBV19 to TRBJ1-1, with no clear D. Per the germline V gene, CDR1 is LNHDA and CDR2 is SQIVND (reference sequence). The CDR3 runs to 13 residues. Trimming left V 10 bases short and J 1 base short, with 13 bases between. The CDR3 loop reads CAIRTGGNTEAFF. CDR3 coding DNA: TGTGCCATTCGCACCGGAGGGAACACTGAAGCTTTCTTT.

The gene calls are TRBV5-1 and TRBJ1-2; perhaps TRBD1 as D (5 bases). The CDR3 totals 14 residues. V was cut by 4 bases and J by 6 bases, with 16 bases left in between. Germline values: CDR1 SGHRS, CDR2 YFSETQ. CDR3: CASSHGQGVNGYTF. The DNA of the CDR3 is TGCGCCAGCAGCCACGGGCAGGGTGTGAATGGCTACACCTTC.

The J gene is TRBJ1-4, the V gene TRBV19; tentatively, D is TRBD1 (5 bases). Germline loops: CDR1 LNHDA, CDR2 SQIVND (reference sequence). The CDR3 covers 15 residues. The ends were cut back, 3 bases at V and 5 bases at J, with 13 bases in the middle. CDR3 amino acids: CASSILGEGNEKLFF. Here the CDR3 DNA reads TGTGCCAGTAGTATCCTGGGAGAGGGGAATGAAAAACTGTTTTTT.

The rearrangement joins TRBV5-1 to TRBJ1-1; D might be TRBD1 (6 bases). Germline CDR1 reads SGHRS; CDR2 reads YFSETQ. V shed 3 bases and J shed 1 base, with 13 bases lying between them. The CDR3 extends over 15 amino acids. CDR3 nucleotides: TGCGCCAGCAGCTCACGCCCAGGGGAGAACACTGAAGCTTTCTTT. Its translation is CASSSRPGENTEAFF.